These T cell receptor beta chains were read from a single sample in a study of shared clonotypes between healthy human individuals. TCRdb's table, derived via immunoSEQ multiplex PCR, lists solely in-frame clones and lacks some. The sample yields around 1,100,000 clones, approximately 75% seen once. Sequencing input: memory CD4+ T cells from PBMCs. Receptors originate from a young man in good health. Some clones in this sample may be carry-over from other donors' samples. The CDR3 runs from the conserved cysteine through the conserved F or W. Some rows mark clone size as missing; the rest say once, few, many or name a class of expanded clone.

j_call clone_size v_call cdr3_length cdr3_aa
TRBJ2-7 many TRBV19 13 CASSTRGTDEQYF
TRBJ2-5 . TRBV5-6 14 CASSFPGGVETQYF
TRBJ1-2 . TRBV5-5 12 CASSLPDRDYTF
TRBJ2-1 many TRBV19 16 CASSAPFSRGNNEQFF
TRBJ1-3 . TRBV5-1 17 CASSLLPNSGSGNTIYF
TRBJ2-7 . TRBV14 15 CASSQSGQPSYEQYF
TRBJ1-5 . TRBV27 14 CASSSEMGHQPQHF
TRBJ2-7 . TRBV5-1 14 CASSLLAGGYEQYF
TRBJ2-1 many TRBV19 13 CASRLTYRAPQFF
TRBJ1-3 . TRBV4-3 16 CASSRFSGTGGNTIYF
TRBJ2-2 . TRBV2 15 CASRGGQGRPGELFF
TRBJ1-3 . TRBV30 14 CAWKITGSRPSIYF
TRBJ1-1 . TRBV29-1 14 CSVDSGTGNTEAFF
TRBJ1-5 . TRBV6-5 13 CASSLTVNQPQHF
TRBJ2-2 . TRBV27 11 CASSVAGELFF
TRBJ1-1 . TRBV29-1 18 CSVVWRAYTGRRNTEAFF
TRBJ1-6 . TRBV25-1 16 CASSGSLRGSYSPLHF
TRBJ2-5 . TRBV11-2 14 CASSLVGGYETQYF
TRBJ1-1 . TRBV7-3 14 CASSTTGGNTEAFF
TRBJ2-5 once TRBV21-1 16 CASNIPGDFNLGTQYF
TRBJ2-3 . TRBV4-1 18 CASSQETSGRARRDTQYF
TRBJ1-4 . TRBV4-1 16 CASSQGSGGTNEKLFF
TRBJ2-5 . TRBV5-5 13 CASSRGQQETQYF
. once TRBV27 15 CASTLGLRGPYEQYF
TRBJ1-3 . TRBV7-2 13 CASSADTGLPIYF
TRBJ2-1 . TRBV30 14 CAWSVNRAYNEQFF
TRBJ2-5 . TRBV10-3 13 CAITDYLGETQYF
TRBJ2-1 . TRBV5-1 16 CASSQGTSGLYNEQFF
TRBJ1-1 . TRBV9 14 CASSSRTGNTEAFF
TRBJ1-1 . TRBV28 13 CASSTSRDRGAFF
TRBJ2-3 . TRBV9 12 CASSPSTDTQYF
TRBJ1-2 . TRBV19 15 CASRRTGGGFVGYTF
TRBJ2-3 . TRBV27 15 CARTPGGPIADTQYF
TRBJ1-2 . TRBV19 15 CASSIVGTANYGYTF
TRBJ2-7 . TRBV6-6 14 CASSPGQGRNWQYF
TRBJ2-7 . TRBV28 13 CASSLGRAREQYF